The 24 T cell receptor beta chains in this list originate from one sample, sequenced in a study of blood T cell repertoires in COVID-19. Profiled with immunoSEQ multiplex PCR; TCRdb holds only in-frame clones, not every one. The profile covers under 450,000 clones, with about 88% appearing a single time and under 2% taken by the ten largest. The sequenced material came from peripheral blood. All receptors come from a woman aged 40 to 50 with COVID-19, enrolled during active disease.

This chain joins TRBV25-1 and TRBJ1-2, with TRBD1 matching 7 bases. The CDR3 length is 15 residues. The germline V gene encodes CDR1 MGHDK and CDR2 SYGVNS. The V segment lost 5 bases and the J segment 5 bases; nucleotides outside the gene matches: 11. In DNA form, the CDR3 reads TGTGCCAGCAGTCCAGGGGGACCTCAAGGGTATGGCTACACCTTC. This codes for CASSPGGPQGYGYTF.

The J gene is TRBJ1-5, the V gene TRBV6-1; D unclear. V lost 3 bases and J lost 5, with 8 bases in between. This CDR3 spans 13 amino acids. The germline V gene has CDR1 MNHNS and CDR2 SASEGT. DNA for the CDR3: TGTGCCAGCAGTGATAATGGGCATCAGCCCCAGCATTTT. It translates to CASSDNGHQPQHF.

In DNA form, the CDR3 reads TGTGCCAGCAGTGAATTCGGGTATAATGAGCAGTTCTTC. This gives the protein CASSEFGYNEQFF. The rearrangement joins TRBV25-1 to TRBJ2-1; no definite D call. V was shortened by 1 base and J by 7 bases, with 8 bases between the two germline ends. The CDR3 length is 13 residues. The germline V gene has CDR1 MGHDK and CDR2 SYGVNS.

The chain links TRBV28 to TRBJ2-7, with TRBD2 as a possible D gene (5 bases). CDR3 length: 17 amino acids. Germline CDR1 MDHEN, CDR2 SYDVKM. V lost 6 bases and J 0 bases, leaving 21 bases between the germline ends. Here the CDR3 DNA reads TGTGCCAGCAGCCCCTCGGGCGCGGGTCTCAGCTCCTACGAGCAGTACTTC. It is translated as CASSPSGAGLSSYEQYF.

The chain employs TRBV2 and TRBJ1-1; no clear D. There are 14 residues in the CDR3. The germline CDR1 and CDR2 sequences are SNHLY and FYNNEI. With 5 bases removed from V and 0 bases from J, the gap between germline ends came to 10 bases. In nucleotides, the CDR3 is TGTGCCAGCAGTTTGATAAACTTGAACACTGAAGCTTTCTTT. The encoded protein is CASSLINLNTEAFF.

This clone has only a few counts. The same CDR3 can be traced to other DNA sequences in this sample. The genes are TRBV6-2 or TRBV6-3 and TRBJ2-7, with 7 nucleotides matching TRBD2. Germline lookup yields CDR1 MNHEY and CDR2 SVGEGT. The V and J ends lost 4 bases and 2 bases, in that order; junction bases with no gene match: 5. The CDR3 is 14 residues long. Written as DNA, the CDR3 is TGTGCCAGCAGTTTAGCGGGTGGGACCTACGAGCAGTACTTC. This encodes CASSLAGGTYEQYF.

The V and J genes are TRBV30 and TRBJ1-6, with TRBD1 matching 10 bases. The CDR3 length is 16 residues. Germline CDR1 is GTSNPN and CDR2 is SVGIG (reference sequence). Trimming took 4 bases from V and 7 from J; bases not matched to a gene: 10. CDR3 DNA: TGTGCCTGGAACCGACAGGGGGCGTCGAAGAATTCACCCCTCCACTTT. Its translation is CAWNRQGASKNSPLHF.

The V gene is TRBV5-1, the J gene TRBJ2-6; D gene ambiguous. Germline CDR1 is SGHRS and CDR2 is YFSETQ. The CDR3 covers 16 residues. Trimming shortened V by 0 bases and J by 0 bases, and 7 bases separated the two germline ends. The CDR3 region has the DNA TGCGCCAGCAGCTTGGTAGATCCCTCTGGGGCCAACGTCCTGACTTTC. Encoded protein: CASSLVDPSGANVLTF.

This chain uses TRBV7-9 with TRBJ2-3; D unresolved. Germline V lookup: CDR1 SEHNR, CDR2 FQNEAQ (reference sequence). Trimming shortened V by 3 bases and J by 4 bases, and 8 bases separated the two germline ends. This CDR3 is 13 amino acids long. The CDR3 is CASSLFAADTQYF. The CDR3 DNA reads as TGTGCCAGCAGCTTGTTCGCGGCAGATACGCAGTATTTT.

This chain uses TRBV14 with TRBJ1-2; TRBD1 agrees at 10 bases. The CDR3 runs 14 residues. Germline V CDR1 and CDR2: SGHDN, FVKESK. With 5 bases clipped from V and 8 bases from J, the junction kept 8 bases outside the gene matches. This chain's CDR3 is CASSEGTGALGYTF. The CDR3 DNA sequence: TGTGCCAGCAGCGAAGGGACAGGGGCACTGGGCTACACCTTC.

The genes are TRBV28 and TRBJ1-3; 7 nucleotides agree with TRBD1. V was pared by 5 bases and J by 0 bases, with 10 bases of the junction left unmatched. This CDR3 is 17 amino acids long. Germline CDR1 MDHEN, CDR2 SYDVKM. CDR3 sequence (DNA): TGTGCCAGCAGTCCCGGGACAGTGATATTCTCTGGAAACACCATATATTTT. Its protein is CASSPGTVIFSGNTIYF.

The rearrangement uses TRBV7-2 and TRBJ2-3; unclear D gene. Looked up from germline, CDR1 is SGHTA and CDR2 is FQGNSA. This CDR3 region has 13 residues. Trimming took 1 base from V and 1 from J, leaving 3 bases between them. The CDR3 sequence is CASSLVGTDTQYF. The CDR3 DNA reads as TGTGCCAGCAGCTTAGTAGGCACAGATACGCAGTATTTT.

The chain combines TRBV18 with TRBJ1-3; 8 positions agree with TRBD1. The germline V gene encodes CDR1 KGHSH and CDR2 LQKENI. The CDR3 loop spans 17 amino acids. Trimming took 4 bases from V and 0 from J; bases not matched to a gene: 8. For the CDR3, the DNA is TGTGCCAGCTCACTTTTTACAGGGGGACTCTCTGGAAACACCATATATTTT. Encoded protein: CASSLFTGGLSGNTIYF.

With respect to this clone: Compared with germline, one end of the junction differs, possibly owing to a read error. The gene calls are TRBV7-7 and TRBJ2-7; 8 bases agree with TRBD1. The CDR3 runs to 13 residues. Germline CDR1 SSHAT, CDR2 FNYEAQ (reference sequence). The CDR3 spells CASSPQGAGEQYF. CDR3 nucleotide sequence: TGTGCTAGCAGCCCTCAGGGGGCGGGTGAGCAGTACTTC.

This clone was seen a handful of times. The genes are TRBV5-1 and TRBJ1-1, with 7 positions matching TRBD1. The germline gives CDR1 SGHRS, CDR2 YFSETQ. Losses at the gene ends were 0 bases for V and 10 bases for J; bases not matched to a gene: 18. The CDR3 contains 17 residues. The CDR3 DNA sequence: TGCGCCAGCAGCTTGGCCCTAGGGGACAGCGAACGTCGGATAGCTTTCTTT. Its protein product is CASSLALGDSERRIAFF.

The chain combines TRBV19 with TRBJ1-5; possible D gene TRBD1, 5 bases. The CDR3 covers 13 residues. CDR1 is LNHDA and CDR2 is SQIVND in the germline V gene (reference sequence). The V and J ends lost 3 bases and 6 bases respectively, with 9 bases between them. CDR3: CASSMGPPQPQHF. The CDR3 DNA is TGTGCCAGTAGTATGGGGCCACCTCAGCCCCAGCATTTT.

This chain joins TRBV6-5 and TRBJ1-5; D perhaps matches TRBD1 (6 bases). The V and J ends lost 6 bases and 5 bases respectively, with 14 bases between them. Germline values: CDR1 MNHEY, CDR2 SVGAGI. The CDR3 is 14 amino acids. The DNA for the CDR3 is TGTGCCAGCAGCCGAGGACAGAGAGATCAGCCCCAGCATTTT. Protein: CASSRGQRDQPQHF.

The chain combines TRBV7-9 with TRBJ2-2, with 8 bases aligning to TRBD1. The CDR3 runs to 15 residues. V lost 5 bases to trimming and J lost 9 bases; unmatched junction nucleotides: 11. In germline, CDR1 is SEHNR, CDR2 FQNEAQ (reference sequence). The CDR3 spells CASSPGPGGTWELFF. In DNA form, the CDR3 reads TGTGCCAGCAGCCCGGGGCCAGGGGGCACGTGGGAGCTGTTTTTT.

The chain carries TRBV3-1 (or the pseudogene TRBV3-2) and TRBJ2-4; D remains ambiguous. The V end lost 1 base, the J end lost 0 bases, and 7 bases lay between the germline ends. CDR3 length: 15 residues. From germline, CDR1 is LGHDT and CDR2 YNNKEL (reference sequence). The CDR3 spells CASSQASGAKNIQYF. DNA of the CDR3: TGTGCCAGCAGCCAAGCTTCGGGAGCCAAAAACATTCAGTACTTC.

The chain recombines TRBV7-2 with TRBJ2-6, with TRBD1 matching over 8 bases. The germline CDR1 and CDR2 sequences are SGHTA and FQGNSA. The CDR3 is made up of 16 amino acids. The V gene end was trimmed by 2 bases and the J gene end by 1 base; junction bases not matched to a gene: 1. CDR3 sequence: CASSLQGASGANVLTF. CDR3 sequence (DNA): TGTGCCAGCAGCTTACAGGGGGCGTCTGGGGCCAACGTCCTGACTTTC.

This clone was detected once. The rearrangement uses TRBV7-9 and TRBJ2-5, with D maybe TRBD2 (6 bases). CDR3 size: 11 residues. Germline V gives CDR1 SEHNR, CDR2 FQNEAQ (reference sequence). Between the trimmed V and J ends, which lost 5 bases and 7 bases, there was a span of 8 bases. This CDR3 reads CASSPGRTQYF. The CDR3 bases are TGTGCCAGCAGCCCCGGGAGGACCCAGTACTTC.

This chain connects TRBV7-3 to TRBJ1-1, with 7 bases lining up with TRBD1. Germline loops: CDR1 SGHTA, CDR2 FQGTGA. The CDR3 is made up of 14 amino acids. The V segment lost 5 bases and the J segment 5 bases; nucleotides outside the gene matches: 8. CDR3 sequence reads: CASSRDSLGTEAFF. CDR3 DNA sequence: TGTGCCAGCAGCCGGGACAGCTTGGGGACTGAAGCTTTCTTT.

J is TRBJ1-3 and V is TRBV19, with TRBD1 matching over 7 bases. The CDR3 sequence is 15 residues long. Germline loops: CDR1 LNHDA, CDR2 SQIVND (reference sequence). J gave up 0 bases and V 4 bases, and 3 bases lay outside the gene matches. CDR3 sequence: CASSTDRASGNTIYF. The CDR3 DNA reads as TGTGCCAGTAGTACAGACAGGGCCTCTGGAAACACCATATATTTT. Full variable domain (outside the CDR3, taken from reference TRBV19 and TRBJ1-3): DGGITQSPKYLFRKEGQNVTLSCEQNLNHDAMYWYRQDPGQGLRLIYYSQIVNDFQKGDIAEGYSVSREKKESFPLTVTSAQKNPTAFYLCASSTDRASGNTIYFGEGSWLTVV.

This chain uses TRBV7-9 with TRBJ1-1, with a tentative D call TRBD1 (5 bases). In germline, CDR1 is SEHNR, CDR2 FQNEAQ (reference sequence). V dropped 5 bases and J dropped 4 bases, with 14 bases sitting between them. This CDR3 is 14 amino acids long. The DNA of the CDR3 is TGTGCCAGCAGCGTGACAGCTTCTAGCACTGAAGCTTTCTTT. Its translation is CASSVTASSTEAFF.